A selection of T cell receptor beta chains follows, all from one sample in a study of T cell changes during pregnancy in multiple sclerosis. Measured with immunoSEQ multiplex PCR; TCRdb has only the in-frame clones, and not every one. The repertoire consists of 60,000 or so clones, with just over 90% occurring once and the leading ten covering 0.35% to 0.45%. This specimen consisted of CD4+ T cells from peripheral blood mononuclear cells, obtained before pregnancy. These receptors were obtained from a female donor with multiple sclerosis, enrolled in a pregnancy study. The CDR3 runs from the conserved cysteine through the conserved F or W. D genes are given only for firm matches. A clone size is listed for some rows: how often the clone was seen (once, few, many), or a class if it is expanded.

j_call d_call v_call clone_size cdr3_aa cdr3_nt
TRBJ2-7 NA TRBV29-1 NA CSAGQSGSIYEQYF TGCAGCGCCGGACAGTCGGGGAGTATATACGAGCAGTACTTC
TRBJ1-4 NA TRBV27 NA CASTTLSGVPLGEKLFF TGTGCCAGCACTACTCTTTCGGGGGTCCCCCTCGGGGAAAAACTGTTTTTT
TRBJ1-6 TRBD1 TRBV27 NA CASSLEYRGISYNSPLHF TGTGCCAGCAGTCTGGAATACAGGGGAATCTCCTATAATTCACCCCTCCACTTT
TRBJ1-1 NA TRBV7-3 once CASRRHGGLPEAFF TGTGCCAGCAGACGACACGGGGGACTTCCTGAAGCTTTCTTT
TRBJ2-2 NA TRBV4-3 once CASSQDPSGELFF TGCGCCAGCAGCCAAGATCCGTCCGGGGAGCTGTTTTTT
TRBJ2-7 TRBD2 TRBV4-3 NA CASSQDLAGTSYEQYF TGCGCCAGCAGCCAAGATCTAGCGGGGACCTCCTACGAGCAGTACTTC
TRBJ2-7 TRBD2 TRBV10-3 NA CAISWTSGSYEQYF TGTGCCATCAGTTGGACTAGCGGATCCTACGAGCAGTACTTC
TRBJ2-7 TRBD2 TRBV2 NA CASTRLAGGSEQYF TGTGCCAGCACTCGACTAGCGGGAGGCTCCGAGCAGTACTTC
TRBJ2-3 TRBD2 TRBV29-1 NA CSVEGLTSTDTQYF TGCAGCGTTGAGGGACTAACTAGCACAGATACGCAGTATTTT
TRBJ1-1 NA TRBV21-1 NA CASSAKMADTEAFF TGTGCCAGCAGCGCAAAGATGGCGGACACTGAAGCTTTCTTT
TRBJ2-5 NA TRBV29-1 NA CSVVQGETQYF TGCAGCGTTGTACAGGGAGAGACCCAGTACTTC
TRBJ1-4 TRBD1 TRBV15 once CATSRGQGINEKLFF TGTGCCACCAGCAGAGGACAGGGGATTAATGAAAAACTGTTTTTT
TRBJ2-2 TRBD2 TRBV19 NA CASSPRGAGVIGTGELFF TGTGCCAGTAGTCCCAGAGGAGCGGGAGTGATTGGCACCGGGGAGCTGTTTTTT
TRBJ1-2 NA TRBV5-1 NA CASSQSGQLSYGYTF TGCGCCAGCAGCCAATCGGGACAACTCAGCTATGGCTACACCTTC
TRBJ2-1 TRBD2 TRBV6-4 NA CASSPTSAARKFF TGTGCCAGCAGTCCGACTAGCGCGGCCCGAAAGTTCTTC
TRBJ1-2 TRBD1 TRBV5-1 once CASSFGQGLLRYGYTF TGCGCCAGCAGCTTTGGACAGGGCCTTCTTAGATATGGCTACACCTTC
TRBJ2-5 TRBD1 TRBV4-3 NA CASSQDIGQGKTQYF TGCGCCAGCAGCCAAGATATTGGACAGGGCAAGACCCAGTACTTC
TRBJ1-1 NA TRBV6-5 once CASSYSSNRPNTEAFF TGTGCCAGCAGTTACTCGTCAAACAGGCCGAACACTGAAGCTTTCTTT
TRBJ2-3 NA TRBV9 NA CASSVLGAATDTQYF TGTGCCAGCAGCGTATTGGGGGCGGCCACAGATACGCAGTATTTT
TRBJ2-5 NA TRBV9 NA CASSAQLGALETQYF TGTGCCAGCAGTGCCCAACTGGGGGCTTTAGAGACCCAGTACTTC
TRBJ2-3 NA TRBV6-6 NA CASSIRGKVTDTQYF TGTGCCAGCAGCATCCGAGGGAAGGTCACAGATACGCAGTATTTT
TRBJ2-3 TRBD2 TRBV19 NA CARPDLAGTSTDTQYF TGTGCCAGGCCCGATCTAGCGGGAACTAGCACAGATACGCAGTATTTT
TRBJ2-2 TRBD2 TRBV2 NA CASSEFGTSTPGELFF TGTGCCAGCAGTGAATTCGGGACTAGTACCCCCGGGGAGCTGTTTTTT
TRBJ2-7 NA TRBV28 NA CASTGTLFYEQYF TGTGCCAGTACCGGGACTCTCTTCTACGAGCAGTACTTC
TRBJ2-7 TRBD2 TRBV29-1 NA CSVTTTSGTIYEQYF TGCAGCGTTACAACGACTAGCGGGACTATCTACGAGCAGTACTTC
TRBJ1-5 TRBD1 TRBV2 NA CASSEGRTGGQPQHF TGTGCCAGCAGTGAAGGCCGGACAGGGGGTCAGCCCCAGCATTTT
TRBJ1-2 TRBD1 TRBV5-4 NA CASSLSRDRGSYGYTF TGTGCCAGCAGCTTGTCCCGGGACAGGGGTAGCTATGGCTACACCTTC
TRBJ2-3 TRBD1 TRBV11-3 NA CASRLTWGQDENTQYF TGTGCCAGCAGATTAACTTGGGGACAGGACGAAAATACGCAGTATTTT
TRBJ2-5 TRBD2 TRBV29-1 NA CSVQAGGLVGTQYF TGCAGCGTTCAAGCGGGAGGCCTCGTTGGGACCCAGTACTTC
TRBJ1-3 NA TRBV30 once CAWDYRAGNTIYF TGTGCCTGGGACTACAGGGCTGGAAACACCATATATTTT
TRBJ1-2 NA TRBV11-2 NA CASIPSRGNYGYTF TGTGCCAGCATCCCAAGCAGGGGAAACTATGGCTACACCTTC